Listed here are 14 T cell receptor beta chains from one sample, sequenced in a study of monozygotic twins with inflammatory bowel disease. TCRdb re-called the 5' RACE reads, yielding one record per CDR3 amino acid sequence without DNA. Its clone listing holds under 150,000 distinct CDR3 sequences. The sequenced material came from blood. The receptors originated from a human donor with ulcerative colitis or Crohn's disease, or a healthy co-twin of an affected twin (not recorded which).

J is TRBJ2-5 and V is TRBV20-1; TCRdb designates TRBD1, a call that cannot be tested without DNA. In germline, CDR1 is DFQATT, CDR2 SNEGSKA (reference sequence). This CDR3 region has 15 residues. CDR3 region: CSAIGQGWRQETQYF.

The rearrangement uses TRBV6-1 and TRBJ2-2; as DNA is missing, the TRBD2 call by TCRdb cannot be tested. Per germline, CDR1 MNHNS and CDR2 SASEGT. The CDR3 sequence is 17 residues long. CDR3 protein: CASSPGMREWDTGELFF.

The CDR3 loop reads CSATDRQNTEAFF. The chain joins TRBV20-1 to TRBJ1-1; the TCRdb D gene call, TRBD1, has no DNA to confirm it. CDR1 and CDR2 from the germline V gene are DFQATT and SNEGSKA (reference sequence). The CDR3 is 13 residues long.

V gene TRBV20-1 combines with J gene TRBJ2-6; the D gene TCRdb calls, TRBD1, cannot be checked with no DNA. This CDR3 has 14 residues. CDR1 and CDR2 (germline): DFQATT, SNEGSKA (reference sequence). This CDR3 is CSARNRAGANVLTF.

The chain joins TRBV7-6 to TRBJ2-2; TCRdb lists TRBD2, though no DNA is available to test this call. This CDR3 has 17 residues. Germline CDR1 SGHVS, CDR2 FNYEAQ. The CDR3 loop reads CASSLTLAGGRTGELFF.

This rearrangement joins TRBV5-1 to TRBJ1-6; TCRdb designates TRBD1, a call that cannot be tested without DNA. There are 15 residues in the CDR3. From germline, CDR1 is SGHRS and CDR2 YFSETQ. The CDR3 here is CASSIYRDNHSPLHF.

This CDR3 is CASTRGATYQETQYF. The rearrangement uses TRBV6-2 or TRBV6-3 and TRBJ2-5; as DNA is missing, the TRBD1 call by TCRdb cannot be tested. Germline CDR1 and CDR2: MNHEY and SVGEGT. The CDR3 sequence is 15 residues long.

This chain links TRBV7-2 with TRBJ2-5; the TCRdb D gene call, TRBD2, has no DNA to confirm it. From germline, CDR1 is SGHTA and CDR2 FQGNSA. The CDR3 is 14 residues long. This CDR3 is CASSSTSAIQTQYF.

The gene calls are TRBV11-1 and TRBJ1-6. Germline CDR1 SGHAT, CDR2 FQDESV (reference sequence). The CDR3 has 18 amino acids. CDR3 region: CASSSRVGSSSYNSPLHF.

The rearrangement uses TRBV18 and TRBJ2-7; absent DNA, TCRdb's TRBD1 call cannot be checked. Looked up from germline, CDR1 is KGHSH and CDR2 is LQKENI. This CDR3 spans 16 amino acids. Here the CDR3 reads CASSPTVGSGPYEQYF.

This chain uses TRBV5-1 with TRBJ1-1; as DNA is missing, the TRBD1 call by TCRdb cannot be tested. Germline assignment: CDR1 SGHRS and CDR2 YFSETQ. This CDR3 has 13 residues. The CDR3 sequence is CASIFGPDSEAFF. The complete variable domain, with remaining parts taken from reference TRBV5-1 and TRBJ1-1, reads KAGVTQTPRYLIKTRGQQVTLSCSPISGHRSVSWYQQTPGQGLQFLFEYFSETQRNKGNFPGRFSGRQFSNSRSEMNVSTLELGDSALYLCASIFGPDSEAFFGQGTRLTVV.

The chain employs TRBV27 and TRBJ1-2; the D call from TCRdb, TRBD1, cannot be confirmed without DNA. Germline V lookup: CDR1 MNHEY, CDR2 SMNVEV (reference sequence). There are 12 residues in the CDR3. CDR3: CASRGRVSGYTF.

The gene calls are TRBV3-1 and TRBJ2-7; TCRdb's D gene call, TRBD1, goes unchecked for lack of DNA. The CDR3 loop spans 18 amino acids. Germline V gene lookup returns CDR1 LGHDT and CDR2 YNNKEL (reference sequence). CDR3 residues: CASSHQKTGTAGLDEQYF.

This rearrangement joins TRBV6-1 to TRBJ2-4; the TRBD1 assignment by TCRdb is unverifiable without DNA. Germline-derived CDR1 and CDR2 are MNHNS and SASEGT. The CDR3 is 14 amino acids. The CDR3 reads CASKVPGDKNIQYF.